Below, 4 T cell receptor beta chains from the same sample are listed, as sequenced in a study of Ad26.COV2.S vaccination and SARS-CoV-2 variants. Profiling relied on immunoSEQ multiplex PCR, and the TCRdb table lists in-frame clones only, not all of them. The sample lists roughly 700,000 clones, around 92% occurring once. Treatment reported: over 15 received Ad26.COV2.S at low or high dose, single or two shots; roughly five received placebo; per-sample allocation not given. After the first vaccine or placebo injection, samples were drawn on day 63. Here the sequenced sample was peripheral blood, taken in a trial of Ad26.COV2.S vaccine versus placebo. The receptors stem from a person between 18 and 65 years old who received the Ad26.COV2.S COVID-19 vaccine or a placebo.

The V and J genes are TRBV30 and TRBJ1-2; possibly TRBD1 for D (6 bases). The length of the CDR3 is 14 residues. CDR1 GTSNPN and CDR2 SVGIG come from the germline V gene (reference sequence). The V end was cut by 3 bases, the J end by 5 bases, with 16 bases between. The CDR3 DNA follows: TGTGCCTGGAGGATCACAGGGCAGTGGTATGGCTACACCTTC. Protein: CAWRITGQWYGYTF.

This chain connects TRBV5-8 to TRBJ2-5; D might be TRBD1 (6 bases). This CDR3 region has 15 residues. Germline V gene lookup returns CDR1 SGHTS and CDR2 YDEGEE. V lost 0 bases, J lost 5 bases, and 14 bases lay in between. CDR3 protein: CASSLARGIRETQYF. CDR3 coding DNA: TGTGCCAGCAGCTTGGCCAGGGGAATACGGGAGACCCAGTACTTC.

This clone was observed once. DNA of the CDR3: TGTGCCAGCAGCTTAAGAGAGGGCCAAGAGACCCAGTACTTC. It translates to CASSLREGQETQYF. The gene calls are TRBV5-8 and TRBJ2-5; TRBD2 is a possible D gene (5 bases). This CDR3 spans 14 amino acids. The germline V gene encodes CDR1 SGHTS and CDR2 YDEGEE. Trimming cost V 2 bases and J 1 base, with 9 bases left between them. The full variable domain, in which reference TRBV5-8 and TRBJ2-5 provide the parts outside the CDR3, is EAGVTQSPTHLIKTRGQQATLRCSPISGHTSVYWYQQALGLGLQFLLWYDEGEERNRGNFPPRFSGRQFPNYSSELNVNALELEDSALYLCASSLREGQETQYFGPGTRLLVL.

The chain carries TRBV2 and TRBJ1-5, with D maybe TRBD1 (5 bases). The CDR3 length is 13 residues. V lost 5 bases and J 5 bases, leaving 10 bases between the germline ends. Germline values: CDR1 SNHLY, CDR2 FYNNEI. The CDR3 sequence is CASSPGWHQPQHF. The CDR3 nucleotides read TGTGCCAGCAGTCCAGGGTGGCATCAGCCCCAGCATTTT.